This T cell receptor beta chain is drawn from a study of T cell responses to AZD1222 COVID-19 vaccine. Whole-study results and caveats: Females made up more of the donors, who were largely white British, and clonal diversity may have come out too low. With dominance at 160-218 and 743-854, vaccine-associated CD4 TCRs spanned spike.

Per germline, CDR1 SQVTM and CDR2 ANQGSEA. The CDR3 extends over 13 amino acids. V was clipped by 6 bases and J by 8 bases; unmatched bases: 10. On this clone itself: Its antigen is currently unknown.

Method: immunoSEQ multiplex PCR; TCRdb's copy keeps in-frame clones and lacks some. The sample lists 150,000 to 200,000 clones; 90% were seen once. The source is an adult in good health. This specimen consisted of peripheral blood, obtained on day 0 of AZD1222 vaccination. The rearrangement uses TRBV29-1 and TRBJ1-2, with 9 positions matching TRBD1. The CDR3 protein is CSVEGQGTGGYTF. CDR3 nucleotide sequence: TGCAGCGTCGAGGGACAGGGAACGGGCGGCTACACCTTC.